One and the same sample provided the 18 T cell receptor beta chains below, sequenced in a study of Ad26.COV2.S vaccination and SARS-CoV-2 variants (dated by TCRdb to the early 2020s). Libraries were prepared through the immunoSEQ multiplex PCR assay. The table comes from immuneACCESS by way of TCRdb, which keeps in-frame sequences with V and J called. Part of the clones is missing from these tables; in studies checked, under half for an unresolved V gene and the rest for unknown reasons. The sample includes some 340,000 clones, with roughly 84% observed a single time. Roughly 1.9% of the sample belongs to the ten largest clones. The treatment or condition tag for this specimen amounts to: 15 to 20 received Ad26.COV2.S at low or high dose, single or two shots; a few received placebo; per-sample allocation not given. Repertoires of vaccine and placebo recipients were sequenced from samples collected on day 63 after the first injection.

Sequenced here: peripheral blood, sampled in a trial of Ad26.COV2.S vaccine versus placebo. The receptor set was obtained from a person aged 18-60 years who received the Ad26.COV2.S COVID-19 vaccine or a placebo.

The chain is built from TRBV9 and TRBJ2-3, with 8 positions matching TRBD2. This CDR3 region has 15 residues. J gave up 1 base and V 0 bases, and 1 base lay outside the gene matches. The germline V gene has CDR1 SGDLS and CDR2 YYNGEE. CDR3 in DNA: TGTGCCAGCAGCGTAGAACTAGCGGGCACAGATACGCAGTATTTT. This encodes CASSVELAGTDTQYF. Full variable domain (remainder filled in from reference TRBV9 and TRBJ2-3): DSGVTQTPKHLITATGQRVTLRCSPRSGDLSVYWYQQSLDQGLQFLIQYYNGEERAKGNILERFSAQQFPDLHSELNLSSLELGDSALYFCASSVELAGTDTQYFGPGTRLTVL.

The rearrangement uses TRBV6-5 and TRBJ2-5; the match to TRBD2 covers 13 bases. The length of the CDR3 is 16 residues. The trim removed 0 bases at V and 2 bases at J, leaving 0 bases unmatched. Looked up from germline, CDR1 is MNHEY and CDR2 is SVGAGI. CDR3 DNA: TGTGCCAGCAGTTACTCGACTAGCGGGGGGCAAGAGACCCAGTACTTC. Residues: CASSYSTSGGQETQYF.

V usage is TRBV7-9 and J usage is TRBJ2-7; D is undetermined. Trimming took 0 bases from V and 7 from J, leaving 13 bases between them. CDR3 length: 14 residues. In germline, CDR1 is SEHNR, CDR2 FQNEAQ (reference sequence). The DNA for the CDR3 is TGTGCCAGCAGCTTAGCCGCGACCCGTGGGGAGCAGTACTTC. It codes for CASSLAATRGEQYF.

The chain recombines TRBV2 with TRBJ2-7; D might be TRBD2 (5 bases). Germline V gene data show CDR1 as SNHLY and CDR2 as FYNNEI. V was cut by 8 bases and J by 2 bases, with 10 bases left in between. The CDR3 runs 12 residues. This chain's CDR3 is CASSTSPYEQYF. CDR3 sequence (DNA): TGTGCCAGCTCAACTAGTCCCTACGAGCAGTACTTC.

As regards this clone: Other DNA sequences in the same sample also yield this CDR3. The chain combines TRBV7-9 with TRBJ2-7, with 12 bases identical to TRBD2. The CDR3 has 14 residues. Germline trimming cut 1 base from V and 5 bases from J; bases unmatched to any gene: 0. CDR1 and CDR2 (germline): SEHNR, FQNEAQ (reference sequence). Here the CDR3 reads CASSLGLAGDEQYF. The CDR3 DNA reads as TGTGCCAGCAGCTTAGGACTAGCGGGGGACGAGCAGTACTTC.

CDR3 DNA sequence: TGCAGTGCTAAAGCAGGGTACGAGCAGTACTTC. Protein: CSAKAGYEQYF. The chain combines TRBV20-1 with TRBJ2-7, with TRBD1 as a possible D gene (5 bases). Germline lookup yields CDR1 DFQATT and CDR2 SNEGSKA (reference sequence). The CDR3 is 11 residues long. V was trimmed by 4 bases and J by 4 bases, leaving 8 bases between them.

A single count supports this clone. This chain links TRBV19 with TRBJ1-1; D not resolved. The CDR3 is made up of 13 amino acids. Germline V gene lookup returns CDR1 LNHDA and CDR2 SQIVND (reference sequence). Trimming took off 7 bases at V and 1 base at J, with 10 bases between the two ends. The CDR3 DNA follows: TGTGCCAGTACAATCCGGGGGAACACTGAAGCTTTCTTT. Protein sequence: CASTIRGNTEAFF. The variable domain in full, completed from reference TRBV19 and TRBJ1-1, reads DGGITQSPKYLFRKEGQNVTLSCEQNLNHDAMYWYRQDPGQGLRLIYYSQIVNDFQKGDIAEGYSVSREKKESFPLTVTSAQKNPTAFYLCASTIRGNTEAFFGQGTRLTVV.

This clone was found a few times. V and J are TRBV18 and TRBJ1-1; D uncertain. The CDR3 sequence is 14 residues long. Germline V lookup: CDR1 KGHSH, CDR2 LQKENI. Trimming cost V 2 bases and J 3 bases, with 10 bases left between them. The CDR3 DNA reads TGTGCCAGCTCACCATCGCTGAGACACACTGAAGCTTTCTTT. Its protein product is CASSPSLRHTEAFF.

The V and J genes are TRBV30 and TRBJ2-3; TRBD2 aligns across 9 bases. In germline, CDR1 is GTSNPN, CDR2 SVGIG (reference sequence). The CDR3 runs to 13 residues. J was trimmed by 5 bases and V by 4 bases; bases with no gene match: 4. CDR3 region: CAWKLAGEDTQYF. Written as DNA, the CDR3 is TGTGCCTGGAAATTAGCGGGGGAAGATACGCAGTATTTT.

V and J are TRBV7-7 and TRBJ2-5, with D hard to call. This CDR3 has 13 residues. V shed 5 bases and J shed 6 bases, with 13 bases lying between them. Germline CDR1 reads SSHAT; CDR2 reads FNYEAQ (reference sequence). The CDR3 here is CASSIRTGQTQYF. Written as DNA, the CDR3 is TGTGCCAGCAGCATTCGCACCGGGCAGACCCAGTACTTC.

This chain uses TRBV5-4 with TRBJ2-7; 10 bases map to TRBD2. This CDR3 comprises 15 residues. The V gene's germline CDR1 is SGHNT and CDR2 YYREEE (reference sequence). Trimming cost V 1 base and J 1 base; bases outside gene matches: 2. The CDR3 loop reads CASSLSGLASYEQYF. The CDR3 bases are TGTGCCAGCAGCTTGTCGGGACTAGCGTCCTACGAGCAGTACTTC.

The chain couples TRBV11-3 to TRBJ1-1, with D unresolved. Per germline, CDR1 SGHNT and CDR2 YENEEA. The V end was cut by 4 bases, the J end by 3 bases, with 12 bases between. The CDR3 totals 14 residues. In DNA, the CDR3 is TGTGCCAGCAGCTCTGGCGTCGGGGACACTGAAGCTTTCTTT. Translation: CASSSGVGDTEAFF.

The chain uses TRBV2 and TRBJ2-1, with D perhaps matching TRBD2 (6 bases). Trimming took 2 bases from V and 7 from J, leaving 12 bases between them. The CDR3 runs 14 residues. In germline, CDR1 is SNHLY, CDR2 FYNNEI. The chain's CDR3 is CASSERMGGNEQFF. The CDR3 coding sequence is TGTGCCAGCAGTGAACGGATGGGGGGTAATGAGCAGTTCTTC.

V gene TRBV9 combines with J gene TRBJ2-6, with 7 bases lining up with TRBD2. The CDR3 loop spans 14 amino acids. CDR1 and CDR2 (germline): SGDLS, YYNGEE. With V trimmed by 2 bases and J by 8 bases, 4 bases remained unmatched. The CDR3 sequence: CASSVRGGSNVLTF. CDR3 DNA sequence: TGTGCCAGCAGCGTGAGGGGAGGGTCCAACGTCCTGACTTTC. Using reference TRBV9 and TRBJ2-6 for the parts outside the CDR3, the full variable domain is DSGVTQTPKHLITATGQRVTLRCSPRSGDLSVYWYQQSLDQGLQFLIQYYNGEERAKGNILERFSAQQFPDLHSELNLSSLELGDSALYFCASSVRGGSNVLTFGAGSRLTVL.

The gene calls are TRBV7-2 and TRBJ1-1; no clear D. Trimming removed 5 bases at V and 5 bases at J, with 12 bases between. The germline V gene encodes CDR1 SGHTA and CDR2 FQGNSA. The CDR3 runs to 13 residues. The CDR3 is CASSHGVGTEAFF. The CDR3 DNA follows: TGTGCCAGCAGCCATGGAGTCGGGACTGAAGCTTTCTTT.

The CDR3 loop is CASSEIRTTYNEQFF. Here the CDR3 DNA reads TGCGCCAGCAGTGAGATAAGGACGACCTACAATGAGCAGTTCTTC. The chain is built from TRBV10-2 and TRBJ2-1, with D hard to call. The CDR3 spans 15 residues. Germline CDR1 and CDR2: WSHSY and SAAADI. Trimming shortened V by 2 bases and J by 2 bases, and 10 bases separated the two germline ends.

The rearrangement joins TRBV7-2 to TRBJ2-7; 10 bases align to TRBD1. The CDR3 is made up of 15 amino acids. Trimming took 1 base from V and 3 from J; bases not matched to a gene: 3. Germline lookup yields CDR1 SGHTA and CDR2 FQGNSA. The CDR3 here is CASSLGRDRGYEQYF. The CDR3 DNA follows: TGTGCCAGCAGCTTAGGACGGGACAGGGGCTACGAGCAGTACTTC.

CDR3 loop: CASTNYIRPNEGEQYF. As DNA, the CDR3 is TGTGCCAGCACCAACTACATTCGACCGAACGAGGGCGAGCAGTACTTC. The chain recombines TRBV21-1 with TRBJ2-7; the table calls TRBD2, which could not be checked here. TRBV21-1 is annotated as a pseudogene. CDR3 length equals 16 residues.